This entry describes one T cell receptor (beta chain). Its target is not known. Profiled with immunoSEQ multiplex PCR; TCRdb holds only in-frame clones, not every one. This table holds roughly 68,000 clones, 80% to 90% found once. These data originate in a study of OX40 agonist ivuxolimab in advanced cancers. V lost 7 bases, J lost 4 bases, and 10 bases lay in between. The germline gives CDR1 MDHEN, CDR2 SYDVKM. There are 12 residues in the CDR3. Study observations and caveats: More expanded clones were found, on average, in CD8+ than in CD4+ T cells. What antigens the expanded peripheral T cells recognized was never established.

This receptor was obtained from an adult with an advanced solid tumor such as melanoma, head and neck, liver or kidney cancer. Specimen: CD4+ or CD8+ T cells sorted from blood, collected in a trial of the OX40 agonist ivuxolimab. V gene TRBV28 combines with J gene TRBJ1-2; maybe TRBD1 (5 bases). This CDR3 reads CASIQEGYGYTF. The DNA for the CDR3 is TGTGCCAGCATACAGGAGGGCTATGGCTACACCTTC.